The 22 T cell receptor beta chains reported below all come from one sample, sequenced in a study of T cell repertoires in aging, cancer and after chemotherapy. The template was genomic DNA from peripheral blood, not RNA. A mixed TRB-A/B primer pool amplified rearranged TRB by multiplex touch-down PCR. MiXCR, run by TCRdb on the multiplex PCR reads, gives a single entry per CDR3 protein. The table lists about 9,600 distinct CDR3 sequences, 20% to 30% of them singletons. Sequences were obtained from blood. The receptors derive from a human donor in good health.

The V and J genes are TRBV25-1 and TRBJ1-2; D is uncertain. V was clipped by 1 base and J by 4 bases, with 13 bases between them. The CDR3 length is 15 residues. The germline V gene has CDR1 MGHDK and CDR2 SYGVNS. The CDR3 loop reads CASSESGRSAYGYTF. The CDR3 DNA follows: TGTGCCAGCAGTGAATCGGGCAGGTCGGCCTATGGCTACACCTTC.

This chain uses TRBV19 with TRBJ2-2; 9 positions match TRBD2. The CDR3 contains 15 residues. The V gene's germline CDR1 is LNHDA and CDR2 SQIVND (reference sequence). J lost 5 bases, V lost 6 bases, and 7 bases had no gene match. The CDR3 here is CASRPVTSGTGELFF. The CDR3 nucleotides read TGTGCCAGTAGGCCCGTGACTAGCGGTACCGGGGAGCTGTTTTTT.

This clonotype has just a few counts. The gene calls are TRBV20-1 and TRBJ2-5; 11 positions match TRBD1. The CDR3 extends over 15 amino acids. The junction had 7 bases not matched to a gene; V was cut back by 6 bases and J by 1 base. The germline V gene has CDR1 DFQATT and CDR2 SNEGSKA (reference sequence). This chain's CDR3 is CSAAGQGGPQETQYF. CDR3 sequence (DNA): TGCAGTGCCGCGGGACAGGGGGGCCCCCAAGAGACCCAGTACTTC.

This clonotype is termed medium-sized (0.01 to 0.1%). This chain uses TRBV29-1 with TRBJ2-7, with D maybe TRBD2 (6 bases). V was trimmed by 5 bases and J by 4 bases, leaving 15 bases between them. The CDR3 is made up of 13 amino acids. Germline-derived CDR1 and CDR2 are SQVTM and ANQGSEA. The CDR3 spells CSVRTGERYEQYF. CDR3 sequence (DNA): TGCAGCGTTAGAACGGGAGAGAGGTACGAGCAGTACTTC.

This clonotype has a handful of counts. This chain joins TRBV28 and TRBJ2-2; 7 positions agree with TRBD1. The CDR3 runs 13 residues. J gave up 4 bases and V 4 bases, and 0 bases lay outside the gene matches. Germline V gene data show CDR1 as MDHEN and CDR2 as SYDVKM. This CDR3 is CASSYRGTGELFF. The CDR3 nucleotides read TGTGCCAGCAGTTACAGGGGCACCGGGGAGCTGTTTTTT.

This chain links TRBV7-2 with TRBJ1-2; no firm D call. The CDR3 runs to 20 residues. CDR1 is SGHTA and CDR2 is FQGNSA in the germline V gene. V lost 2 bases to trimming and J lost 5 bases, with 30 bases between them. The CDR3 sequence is CASSLLAVTAGKPPWYGYTF. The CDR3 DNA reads TGTGCCAGCAGCTTATTGGCCGTTACTGCGGGGAAACCGCCTTGGTATGGCTACACCTTC.

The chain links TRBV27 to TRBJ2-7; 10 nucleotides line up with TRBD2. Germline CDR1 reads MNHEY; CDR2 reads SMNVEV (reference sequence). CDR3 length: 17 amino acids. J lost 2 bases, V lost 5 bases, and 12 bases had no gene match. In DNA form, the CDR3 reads TGTGCCAGCAGTGACGCGCTAGCGGGAGTATCCCCCTACGAGCAGTACTTC. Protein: CASSDALAGVSPYEQYF.

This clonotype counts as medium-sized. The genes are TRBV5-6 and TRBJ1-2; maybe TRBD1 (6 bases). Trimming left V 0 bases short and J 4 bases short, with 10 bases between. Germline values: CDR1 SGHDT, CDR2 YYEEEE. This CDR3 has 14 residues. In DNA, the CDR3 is TGTGCCAGCAGCTTGGCAGGGGATGCCTATGGCTACACCTTC. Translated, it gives CASSLAGDAYGYTF.

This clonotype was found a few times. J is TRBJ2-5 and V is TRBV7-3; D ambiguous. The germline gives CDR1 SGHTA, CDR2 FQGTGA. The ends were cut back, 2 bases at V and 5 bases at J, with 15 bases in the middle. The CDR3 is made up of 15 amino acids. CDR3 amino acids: CASSLGGGVQETQYF. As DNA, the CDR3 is TGTGCCAGCAGCTTAGGTGGTGGAGTTCAGGAGACCCAGTACTTC.

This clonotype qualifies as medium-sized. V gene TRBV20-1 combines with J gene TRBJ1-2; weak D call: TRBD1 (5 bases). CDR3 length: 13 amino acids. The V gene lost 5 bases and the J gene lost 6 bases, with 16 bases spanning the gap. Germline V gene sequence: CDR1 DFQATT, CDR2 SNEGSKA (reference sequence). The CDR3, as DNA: TGCAGTGCTGAGAGGCACGGGGCGGATGGCTACACCTTC. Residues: CSAERHGADGYTF.

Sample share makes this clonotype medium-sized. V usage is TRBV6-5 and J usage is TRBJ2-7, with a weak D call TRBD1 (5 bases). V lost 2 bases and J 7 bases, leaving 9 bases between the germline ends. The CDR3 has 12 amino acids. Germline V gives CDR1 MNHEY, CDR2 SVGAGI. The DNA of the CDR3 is TGTGCCAGCAGTTACGGAACAGGAGAGCAGTACTTC. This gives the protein CASSYGTGEQYF.

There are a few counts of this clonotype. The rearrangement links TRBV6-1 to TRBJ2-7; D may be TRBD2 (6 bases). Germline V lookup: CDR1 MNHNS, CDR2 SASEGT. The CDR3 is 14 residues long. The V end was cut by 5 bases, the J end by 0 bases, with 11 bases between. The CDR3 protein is CASSFGGNSYEQYF. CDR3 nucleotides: TGTGCCAGCAGTTTCGGGGGTAACTCCTACGAGCAGTACTTC.

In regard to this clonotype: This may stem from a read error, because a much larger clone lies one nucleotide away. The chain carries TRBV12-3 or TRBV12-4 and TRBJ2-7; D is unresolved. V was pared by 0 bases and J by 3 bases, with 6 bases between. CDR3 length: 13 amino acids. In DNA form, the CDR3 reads TGTGCCAGCAGTTTAGCGAAACTCTACGAGCAGTACTTC. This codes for CASSLAKLYEQYF.

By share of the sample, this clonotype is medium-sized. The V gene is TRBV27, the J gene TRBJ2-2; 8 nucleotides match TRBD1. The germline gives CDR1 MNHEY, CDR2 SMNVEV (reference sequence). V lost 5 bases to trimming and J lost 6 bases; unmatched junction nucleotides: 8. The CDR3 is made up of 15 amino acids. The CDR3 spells CASSPIRGRAGELFF. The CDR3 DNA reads TGTGCCAGCAGTCCCATCAGGGGGCGGGCCGGGGAGCTGTTTTTT.

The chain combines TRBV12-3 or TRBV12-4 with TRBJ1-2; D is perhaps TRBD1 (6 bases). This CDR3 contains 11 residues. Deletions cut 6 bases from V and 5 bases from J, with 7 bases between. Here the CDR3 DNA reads TGTGCCAGCAGACAGGGATATGGCTACACCTTC. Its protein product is CASRQGYGYTF.

The CDR3 nucleotides are TGTGCCAGCAGCTTACCTCACAGCTCCTACGAGCAGTACTTC. It yields the protein CASSLPHSSYEQYF. The J gene is TRBJ2-7, the V gene TRBV11-2; D is unclear. The CDR3 runs to 14 residues. The V end lost 2 bases, the J end lost 0 bases, and 8 bases lay between the germline ends. In germline, CDR1 is SGHAT, CDR2 FQNNGV.

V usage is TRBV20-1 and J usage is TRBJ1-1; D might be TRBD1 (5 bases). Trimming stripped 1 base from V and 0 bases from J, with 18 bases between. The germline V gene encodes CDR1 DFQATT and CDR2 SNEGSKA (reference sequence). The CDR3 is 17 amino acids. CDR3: CSARAFNPGPLNTEAFF. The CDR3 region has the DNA TGCAGTGCTAGAGCATTTAATCCGGGACCTCTGAACACTGAAGCTTTCTTT.

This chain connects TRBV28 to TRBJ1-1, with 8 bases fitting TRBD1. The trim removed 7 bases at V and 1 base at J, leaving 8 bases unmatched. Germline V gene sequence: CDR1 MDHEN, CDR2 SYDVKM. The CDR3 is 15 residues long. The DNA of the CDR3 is TGTGCCAGCAAATCCCCCGGGACAGGGAACACTGAAGCTTTCTTT. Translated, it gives CASKSPGTGNTEAFF.

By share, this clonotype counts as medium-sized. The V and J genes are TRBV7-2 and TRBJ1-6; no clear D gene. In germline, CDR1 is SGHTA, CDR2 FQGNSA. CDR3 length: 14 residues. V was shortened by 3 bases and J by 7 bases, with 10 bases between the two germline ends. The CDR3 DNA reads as TGTGCCAGCAGCTTGCAGTCTCTGAATTCACCCCTCCACTTT. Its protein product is CASSLQSLNSPLHF.

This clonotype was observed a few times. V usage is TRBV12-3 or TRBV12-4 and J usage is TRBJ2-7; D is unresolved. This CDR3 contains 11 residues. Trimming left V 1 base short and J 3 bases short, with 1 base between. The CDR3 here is CASSLDYEQYF. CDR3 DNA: TGTGCCAGCAGTTTAGACTACGAGCAGTACTTC.

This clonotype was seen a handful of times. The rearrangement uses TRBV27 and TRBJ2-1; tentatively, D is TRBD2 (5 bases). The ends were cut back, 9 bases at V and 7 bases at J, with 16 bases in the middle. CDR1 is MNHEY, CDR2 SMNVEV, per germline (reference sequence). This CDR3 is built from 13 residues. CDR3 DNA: TGTGCCAGTGCCGGGCGGGCCCGGAATGAGCAGTTCTTC. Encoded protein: CASAGRARNEQFF.

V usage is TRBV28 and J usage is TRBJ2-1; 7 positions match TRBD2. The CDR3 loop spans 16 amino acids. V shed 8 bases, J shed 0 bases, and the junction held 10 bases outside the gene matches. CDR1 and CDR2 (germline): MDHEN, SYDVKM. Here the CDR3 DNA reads TGTGCCAGCCAATCTAGCGGCCCTAACTCCTACAATGAGCAGTTCTTC. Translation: CASQSSGPNSYNEQFF.